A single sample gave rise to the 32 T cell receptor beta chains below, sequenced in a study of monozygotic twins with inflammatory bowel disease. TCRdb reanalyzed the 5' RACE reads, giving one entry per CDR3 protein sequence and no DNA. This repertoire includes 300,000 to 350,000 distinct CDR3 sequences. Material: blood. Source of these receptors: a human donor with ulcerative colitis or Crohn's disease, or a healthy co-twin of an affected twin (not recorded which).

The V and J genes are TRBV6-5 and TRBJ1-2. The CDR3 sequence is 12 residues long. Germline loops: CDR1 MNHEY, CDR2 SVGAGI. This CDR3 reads CASSYRNYGYTF.

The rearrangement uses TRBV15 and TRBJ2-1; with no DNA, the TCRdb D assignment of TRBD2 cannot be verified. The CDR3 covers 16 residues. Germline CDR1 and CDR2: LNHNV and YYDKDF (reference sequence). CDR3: CATSVNRALPRDEQFF.

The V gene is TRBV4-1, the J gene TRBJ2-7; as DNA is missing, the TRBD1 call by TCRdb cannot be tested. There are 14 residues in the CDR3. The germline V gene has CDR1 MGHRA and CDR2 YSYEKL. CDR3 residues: CASSQGQGWYEQYF.

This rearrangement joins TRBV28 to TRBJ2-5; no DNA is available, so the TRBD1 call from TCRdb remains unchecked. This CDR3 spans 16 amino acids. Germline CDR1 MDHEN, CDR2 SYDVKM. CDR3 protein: CASGEFPPHRQETQYF.

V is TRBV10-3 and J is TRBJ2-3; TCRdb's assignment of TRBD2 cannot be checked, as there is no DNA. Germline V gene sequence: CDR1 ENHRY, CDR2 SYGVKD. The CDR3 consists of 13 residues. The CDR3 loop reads CAIYTSSENTQYF.

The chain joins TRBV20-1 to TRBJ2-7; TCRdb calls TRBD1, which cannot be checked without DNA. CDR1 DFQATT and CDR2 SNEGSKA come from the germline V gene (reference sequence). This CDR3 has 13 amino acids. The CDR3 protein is CSAIEGGEGEQYF.

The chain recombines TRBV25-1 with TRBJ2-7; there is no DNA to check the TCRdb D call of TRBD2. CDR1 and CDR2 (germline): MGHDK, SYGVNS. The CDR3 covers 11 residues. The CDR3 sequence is CASTSVYEQYF.

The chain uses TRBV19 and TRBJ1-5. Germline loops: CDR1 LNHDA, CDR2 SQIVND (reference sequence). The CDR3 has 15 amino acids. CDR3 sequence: CASSTAYGGNQPQHF.

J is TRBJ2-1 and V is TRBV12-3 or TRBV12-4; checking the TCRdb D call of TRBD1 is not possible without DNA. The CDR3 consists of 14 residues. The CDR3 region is CASSRDRGHGEQFF.

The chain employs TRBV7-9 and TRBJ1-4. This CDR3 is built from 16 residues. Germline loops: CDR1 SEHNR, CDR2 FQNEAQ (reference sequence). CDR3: CASSLGSPATNEKLFF.

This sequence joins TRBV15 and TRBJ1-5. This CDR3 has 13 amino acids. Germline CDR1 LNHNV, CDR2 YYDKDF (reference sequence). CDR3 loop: CATSGTYDQPQHF.

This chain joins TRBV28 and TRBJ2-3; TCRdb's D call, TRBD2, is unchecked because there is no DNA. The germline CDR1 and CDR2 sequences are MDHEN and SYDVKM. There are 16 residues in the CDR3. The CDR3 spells CASSETPGLGTDTQYF.

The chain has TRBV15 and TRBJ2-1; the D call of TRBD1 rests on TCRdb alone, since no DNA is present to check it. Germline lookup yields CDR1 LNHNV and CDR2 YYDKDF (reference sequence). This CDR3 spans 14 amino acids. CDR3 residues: CATSRTGTGFEQFF.

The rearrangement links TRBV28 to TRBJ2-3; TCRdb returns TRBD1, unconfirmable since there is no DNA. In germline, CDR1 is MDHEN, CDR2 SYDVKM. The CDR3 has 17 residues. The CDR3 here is CASIPSLGTGGRDTQYF.

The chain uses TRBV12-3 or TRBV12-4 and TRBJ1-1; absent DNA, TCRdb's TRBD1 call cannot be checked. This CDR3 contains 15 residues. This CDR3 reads CASSLGAGVNTEAFF.

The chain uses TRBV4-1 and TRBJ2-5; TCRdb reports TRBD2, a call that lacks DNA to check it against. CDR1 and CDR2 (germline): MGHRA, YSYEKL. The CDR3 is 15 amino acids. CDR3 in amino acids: CASSQEGVSQETQYF.

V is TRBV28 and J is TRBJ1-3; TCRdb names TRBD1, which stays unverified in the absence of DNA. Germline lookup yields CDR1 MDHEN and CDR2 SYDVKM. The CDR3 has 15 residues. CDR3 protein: CASSLFRAGGNTIYF.

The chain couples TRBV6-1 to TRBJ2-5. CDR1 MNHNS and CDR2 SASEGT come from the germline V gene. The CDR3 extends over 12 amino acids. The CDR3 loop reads CASRTFLETQYF.

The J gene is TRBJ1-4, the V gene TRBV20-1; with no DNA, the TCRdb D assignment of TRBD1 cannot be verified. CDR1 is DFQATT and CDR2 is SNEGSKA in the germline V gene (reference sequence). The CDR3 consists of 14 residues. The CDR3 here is CSARVPGTGEKLFF.

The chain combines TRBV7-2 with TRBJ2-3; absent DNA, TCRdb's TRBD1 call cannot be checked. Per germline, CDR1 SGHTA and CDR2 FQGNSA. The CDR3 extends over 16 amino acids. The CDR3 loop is CASSLGTPRNTDTQYF.

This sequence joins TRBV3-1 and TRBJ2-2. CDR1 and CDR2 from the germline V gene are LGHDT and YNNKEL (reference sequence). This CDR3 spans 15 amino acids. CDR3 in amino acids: CAGSQGLTGTGELFF.

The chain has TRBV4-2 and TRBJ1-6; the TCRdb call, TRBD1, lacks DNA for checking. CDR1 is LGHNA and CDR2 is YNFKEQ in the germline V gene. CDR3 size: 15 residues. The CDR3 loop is CASSTEAGAHSPLHF.

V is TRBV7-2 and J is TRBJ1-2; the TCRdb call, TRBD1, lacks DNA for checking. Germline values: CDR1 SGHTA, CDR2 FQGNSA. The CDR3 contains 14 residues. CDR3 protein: CASSLRGTGRGYTF.

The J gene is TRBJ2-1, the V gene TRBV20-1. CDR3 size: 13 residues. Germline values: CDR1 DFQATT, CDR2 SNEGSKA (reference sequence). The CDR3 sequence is CSARRGSPREQFF.

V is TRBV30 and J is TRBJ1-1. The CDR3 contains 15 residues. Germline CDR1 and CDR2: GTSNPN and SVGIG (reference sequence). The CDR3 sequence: CAWKKGGSGSAEAFF. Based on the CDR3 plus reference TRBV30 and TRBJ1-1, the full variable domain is SQTIHQWPATLVQPVGSPLSLECTVEGTSNPNLYWYRQAAGRGLQLLFYSVGIGQISSEVPQNLSASRPQDRQFILSSKKLLLSDSGFYLCAWKKGGSGSAEAFFGQGTRLTVV.

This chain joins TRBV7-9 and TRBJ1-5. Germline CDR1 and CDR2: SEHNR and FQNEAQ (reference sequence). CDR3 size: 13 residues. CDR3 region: CASSTSLDQPQHF.

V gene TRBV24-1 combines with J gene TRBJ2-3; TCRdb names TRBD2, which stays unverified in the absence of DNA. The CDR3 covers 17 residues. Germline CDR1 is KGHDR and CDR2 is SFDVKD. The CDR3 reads CATSQTRTSGRTDTQYF.

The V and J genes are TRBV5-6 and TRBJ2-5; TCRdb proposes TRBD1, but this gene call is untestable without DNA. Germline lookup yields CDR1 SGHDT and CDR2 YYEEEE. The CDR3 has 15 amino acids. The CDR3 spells CASETGGVLEETQYF. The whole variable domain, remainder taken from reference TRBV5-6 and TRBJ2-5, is DAGVTQSPTHLIKTRGQQVTLRCSPKSGHDTVSWYQQALGQGPQFIFQYYEEEERQRGNFPDRFSGHQFPNYSSELNVNALLLGDSALYLCASETGGVLEETQYFGPGTRLLVL.

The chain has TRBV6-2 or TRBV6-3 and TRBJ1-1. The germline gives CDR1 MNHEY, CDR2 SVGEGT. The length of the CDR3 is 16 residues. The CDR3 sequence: CASMMEVGGVRVEAFF.

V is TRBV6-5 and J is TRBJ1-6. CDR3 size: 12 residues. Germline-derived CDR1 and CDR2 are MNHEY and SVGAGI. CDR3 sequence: CASRPQSSPLHF.

The CDR3 is CASSQRLGGPTDTQYF. The gene calls are TRBV6-2 or TRBV6-3 and TRBJ2-3; TCRdb selects TRBD1, and the lack of DNA leaves this call unchecked. CDR1 and CDR2 (germline): MNHEY, SVGEGT. The length of the CDR3 is 16 residues.

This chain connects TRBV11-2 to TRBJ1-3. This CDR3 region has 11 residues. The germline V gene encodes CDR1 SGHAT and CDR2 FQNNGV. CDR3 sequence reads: CASSFGNTIYF.